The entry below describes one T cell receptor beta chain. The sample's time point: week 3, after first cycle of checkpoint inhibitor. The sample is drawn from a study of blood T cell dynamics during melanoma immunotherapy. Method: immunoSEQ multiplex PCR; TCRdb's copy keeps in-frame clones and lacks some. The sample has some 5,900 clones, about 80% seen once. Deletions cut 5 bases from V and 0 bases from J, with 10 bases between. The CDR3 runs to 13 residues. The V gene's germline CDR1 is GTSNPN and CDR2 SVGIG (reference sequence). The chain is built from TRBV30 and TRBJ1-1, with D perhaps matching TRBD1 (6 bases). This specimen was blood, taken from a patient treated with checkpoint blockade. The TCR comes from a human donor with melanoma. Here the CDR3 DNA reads TGTGCCTGGGACAGGTCCATGAACACTGAAGCTTTCTTT. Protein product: CAWDRSMNTEAFF.